This T cell receptor (beta chain) was obtained from a study of blood T cell repertoires in COVID-19. Study-level background: Acute and convalescent COVID-19 specimens originated in the United States, Italy and Spain.

Cohort 3 donors counted as recovered after two negative PCRs, clearance, or resolved symptoms. The CDR3 spans 16 residues. CDR1 MDHEN and CDR2 SYDVKM come from the germline V gene. Trimming took 3 bases from V and 0 from J; bases not matched to a gene: 6. Sequencing used immunoSEQ multiplex PCR; TCRdb keeps in-frame clones, though not all of them. Altogether a few hundred thousand clones are present, around nine tenths being singletons, with the ten largest covering around 4.6%. Sequencing input: PBMCs or T cells enriched from blood (not recorded which). This TCR was sampled from a young man who had recovered from COVID-19. V usage is TRBV28 and J usage is TRBJ1-2; 8 bases line up with TRBD1. The CDR3 nucleotides are TGTGCCAGCAGTTTTACAGGGGGAATGTCTAACTATGGCTACACCTTC. This sequence encodes CASSFTGGMSNYGYTF.